Many counts were recorded for the clone carrying this T cell receptor (beta chain). This entry belongs to a study of T-cell reconstitution after alpha-beta-depleted transplantation in children. The CDR3 length is 20 residues. CDR1 is SGHRS, CDR2 YFSETQ, per germline. V shed 4 bases and J 4 bases; nucleotides not matched to a gene: 14. Molecular barcoding with unique molecular identifiers was used for the TCRbeta library. TCRdb recomputed calls from the PCR reads with MiXCR, one row per CDR3 protein. The data hold about 200,000 distinct CDR3 sequences, with roughly 14% observed a single time. This TCR was sampled from a human donor who donated a stem cell graft to a child with acute lymphoblastic leukemia. The sequencing used PBMCs from the stem cell graft donor, collected from the stem cell graft. The chain has TRBV5-1 and TRBJ2-1, with 16 bases matching TRBD2. The CDR3, as DNA: TGCGCCAGCAGCCCTACCGCGGGACTAGCGGGAGGGGGGTCTTACAATGAGCAGTTCTTC. Encoded protein: CASSPTAGLAGGGSYNEQFF.